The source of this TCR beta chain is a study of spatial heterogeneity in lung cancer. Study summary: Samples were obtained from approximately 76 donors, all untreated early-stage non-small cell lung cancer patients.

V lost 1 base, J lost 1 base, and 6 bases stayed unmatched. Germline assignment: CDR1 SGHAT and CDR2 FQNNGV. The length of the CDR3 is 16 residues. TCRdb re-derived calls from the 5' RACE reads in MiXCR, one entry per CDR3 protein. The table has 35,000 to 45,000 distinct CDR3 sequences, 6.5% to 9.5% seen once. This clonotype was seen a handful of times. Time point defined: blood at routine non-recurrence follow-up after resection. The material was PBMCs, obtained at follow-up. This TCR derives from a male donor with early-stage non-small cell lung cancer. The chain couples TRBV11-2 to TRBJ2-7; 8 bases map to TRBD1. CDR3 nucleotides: TGTGCCAGCAGCTTAGGGACAGGGCACTATTCCTACGAGCAGTACTTC. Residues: CASSLGTGHYSYEQYF.